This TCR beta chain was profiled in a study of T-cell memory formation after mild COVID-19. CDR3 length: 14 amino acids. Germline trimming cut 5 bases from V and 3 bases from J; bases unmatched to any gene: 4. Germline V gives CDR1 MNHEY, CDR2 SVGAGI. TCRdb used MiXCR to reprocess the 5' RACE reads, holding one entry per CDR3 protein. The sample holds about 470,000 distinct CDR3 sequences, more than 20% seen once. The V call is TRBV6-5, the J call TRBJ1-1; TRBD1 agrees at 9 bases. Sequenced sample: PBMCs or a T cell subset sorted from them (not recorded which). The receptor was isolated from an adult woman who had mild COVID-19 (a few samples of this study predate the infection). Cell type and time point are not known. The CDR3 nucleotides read TGTGCCAGCAGTCGGACAGGGGTGGACACTGAAGCTTTCTTT. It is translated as CASSRTGVDTEAFF.